This TCR beta chain was observed in a study of blood T cells in healthy people across ages. The sample, roughly 9.1 milliliters of peripheral blood, was drawn from each donor. In germline, CDR1 is MNHNY, CDR2 SVGAGI (reference sequence). V shed 2 bases and J shed 1 base, with 8 bases lying between them. The CDR3 covers 14 residues. This clonotype has just a few counts. The use of a sample-barcoded 5' primer and a J-beta primer mix characterized a second PCR of about 6 to 12 cycles. TCRdb recomputed calls from the 5' RACE reads with MiXCR, one row per CDR3 protein. This sample has some 1.1 million distinct CDR3 sequences, with more than 30% found just once.

This chain uses TRBV6-6 with TRBJ1-1; D uncertain. The sequence came from a man aged 18 to 29 in good health. Input material: blood. For the CDR3, the DNA is TGTGCCAGCAGTTACGAGGCGGGGAACACTGAAGCTTTCTTT. Its protein is CASSYEAGNTEAFF.